The rows below give T cell receptor beta chains drawn from one sample of a study of CD8 T cells in ankylosing spondylitis. TCRdb recomputed calls from the 5' RACE reads with MiXCR, one row per CDR3 protein. The data show 130,000 or so distinct CDR3 sequences, over 6.5% seen once. Sequencing input: blood, either unsorted or a sorted T cell fraction (not recorded which). The receptors stem from a male donor with ankylosing spondylitis or in good health (not recorded which). The CDR3 runs from the conserved cysteine through the conserved F or W. The D gene is left open where the match is weak. Rows may omit the clone size; those that give it use once, few, many or a size class.

v_call	j_call	clone_size	d_call	cdr3_nt	cdr3_aa
TRBV20-1	TRBJ2-1	many	TRBD1	TGCAGTGCTAGAGTCAACACCGGGACAGGATCCTACAATGAGCAGTTCTTC	CSARVNTGTGSYNEQFF
TRBV28	TRBJ1-2	many	NA	TGTGCCAGCACCCCCTTGGGGGAATCCGGCGGCTACACCTTC	CASTPLGESGGYTF
TRBV12-3/TRBV12-4	TRBJ2-1	many	NA	TGTGCCAGCAGGGGTGGGGGATTTACCTACAATGAGCAGTTCTTC	CASRGGGFTYNEQFF
TRBV29-1	TRBJ2-7	NA	NA	TGCAGCGTTGTATCGAGCCGCTCCTACGAGCAGTACTTC	CSVVSSRSYEQYF
TRBV28	TRBJ2-3	many	TRBD2	TGTGCCAGCAGCCAACTAGCGGACCTCACAGATACGCAGTATTTT	CASSQLADLTDTQYF
TRBV5-1	TRBJ2-1	NA	TRBD1	TGCGCCAGCAGCTTGGGGACAGGGCGGGAGCAGTTCTTC	CASSLGTGREQFF
TRBV12-3/TRBV12-4	TRBJ1-1	many	TRBD1	TGTGCCAGCATCCGGGGACAGATGAACACTGAAGCTTTCTTT	CASIRGQMNTEAFF
TRBV5-1	TRBJ2-2	many	TRBD1	TGCGCCAGCAGCCATGGACAGGACACCGGGGAGCTGTTTTTT	CASSHGQDTGELFF
TRBV20-1	TRBJ1-2	many	TRBD1	TGCAGTGCTAGAGGGGACAGCCGGAATACGTATGGCTACACCTTC	CSARGDSRNTYGYTF
TRBV9	TRBJ1-2	many	TRBD1	TGTGCCAGCAGCGGAGGACAGGGGGCGAATGGCTACACCTTC	CASSGGQGANGYTF
TRBV20-1	TRBJ2-3	many	TRBD1	TGCAGTGCTAGAGATCTCCAGGGGGCCGCAGATACGCAGTATTTT	CSARDLQGAADTQYF
TRBV20-1	TRBJ2-2	many	TRBD2	TGCAGTGCTAGAGAGGGACTAGCGGGAGACACCGGGGAGCTGTTTTTT	CSAREGLAGDTGELFF
TRBV20-1	TRBJ2-5	many	TRBD2	TGCAGTGCTGTTTGGAGTAGCGGGAGTGGTGAGACCCAGTACTTC	CSAVWSSGSGETQYF
TRBV5-1	TRBJ2-2	many	TRBD1	TGCGCCAGCATCTTAGGACAGGGGTCTAACACCGGGGAGCTGTTTTTT	CASILGQGSNTGELFF
TRBV12-3/TRBV12-4	TRBJ1-1	many	NA	TGTGCCAGCCAAGGTTCCCGTGGTGGCACTGAAGCTTTCTTT	CASQGSRGGTEAFF
TRBV12-3/TRBV12-4	TRBJ2-5	many	TRBD1	TGTGCCAGCAGCCCAAACCTGGGGACAGACCAAGAGACCCAGTACTTC	CASSPNLGTDQETQYF
TRBV6-2/TRBV6-3	TRBJ2-5	many	NA	TGTGCCAGCAGTTACGACAGCAAGATAACAGAGACCCAGTACTTC	CASSYDSKITETQYF
TRBV24-1	TRBJ2-1	NA	NA	TGTGCCACCAGTGATTCATCCGGGGGCTCCTACAATGAGCAGCTCTTC	CATSDSSGGSYNEQLF
TRBV9	TRBJ2-7	many	NA	TGTGCCAGCAGCGTTGGGACCTACTCCTACGAGCAGTACTTC	CASSVGTYSYEQYF
TRBV5-6	TRBJ2-7	many	TRBD1	TGTGCCAGCAGCACAGAACAGGGGCCGAAAAAGCAGTACTTC	CASSTEQGPKKQYF
TRBV20-1	TRBJ2-1	many	NA	TGCAGTGCTAGAGGCGGATTGGCAGGGAGCTCCTACTATGAGCAGTTCTTC	CSARGGLAGSSYYEQFF
TRBV12-3/TRBV12-4	TRBJ2-1	many	NA	TGTGCCAGCAGTTTATCCGGGGGAGGTGGAAATGAGCAGTTCTTC	CASSLSGGGGNEQFF
TRBV19	TRBJ1-4	many	NA	TGTGCCAGTAGTATAGAAGCCGCGGGACGGCTATTGACGGGGATGAATGAAAAACTGTTTTTT	CASSIEAAGRLLTGMNEKLFF
TRBV10-3	TRBJ2-2	many	TRBD1	TGTGCCATAGCCGCAGGGGGCCCCGGAACCGGGGAGCTGTTTTTT	CAIAAGGPGTGELFF
TRBV20-1	TRBJ1-2	NA	NA	TGCAGTGCTAGAGTCAGGTCTAACTATGGCTACACCTTC	CSARVRSNYGYTF
TRBV29-1	TRBJ1-2	many	NA	TGCAGCGTCCTACAGGGCGGCTATGGCTACACCTTC	CSVLQGGYGYTF
TRBV12-3/TRBV12-4	TRBJ2-1	many	NA	TGTGCCAGCAGCTTAGCGGACGACAATGAGCAGTTCTTC	CASSLADDNEQFF
TRBV20-1	TRBJ2-4	many	NA	TGCAGTGCTAGGGGGGCGGGCACAGCCAAAAACATTCAGTACTTC	CSARGAGTAKNIQYF
TRBV5-1	TRBJ2-1	many	TRBD1	TGCGCCAGCAGCGCAGAGTTCCGGGACAGGGCCTACAATGAGCAGTTCTTC	CASSAEFRDRAYNEQFF
TRBV12-3/TRBV12-4	TRBJ1-5	many	NA	TGTGCCAGCACAGGGGCGAATGTCAATCAGCCCCAGCATTTT	CASTGANVNQPQHF
TRBV3-1	TRBJ2-7	many	NA	TGTGCCAGCAGCCAATCTCTTGTTGGGGTCCGGAACGAGCAGTACTTC	CASSQSLVGVRNEQYF
TRBV10-3	TRBJ1-3	many	TRBD1	TGTGCCATCCTCGACAGGGATGGAAACACCATATATTTT	CAILDRDGNTIYF
TRBV5-1	TRBJ2-7	many	NA	TGCGCCAGCAGCTTGTTCTCAGGAAGCTCCTACGAGCAGTACTTC	CASSLFSGSSYEQYF
TRBV5-1	TRBJ1-1	many	NA	TGCGCCAGCAGCTTGGGGCCGGGATCTAGCACTGAAGCTTTCTTT	CASSLGPGSSTEAFF
TRBV5-1	TRBJ2-5	NA	TRBD2	TGCGCCAGCAGCTCTAGGAGCGGGGGACAAGAGACCCAGTACTTC	CASSSRSGGQETQYF
TRBV7-9	TRBJ2-1	many	NA	TGTGCCAGCAGCTTAGATGGTGGGGTAAATGAGCAGTTCTTC	CASSLDGGVNEQFF
TRBV5-1	TRBJ1-1	many	NA	TGCGCCAGCAGCTTGGCGGGGCACACTGAAGCTTTCTTT	CASSLAGHTEAFF
TRBV5-1	TRBJ1-1	many	NA	TGCGCCAGCAGCCTATCAGGGGCAGGGAGCACTGAAGCTTTCTTT	CASSLSGAGSTEAFF
TRBV12-3/TRBV12-4	TRBJ2-2	many	TRBD1	TGTGCCAGCAGTTTAGCAGGGGGCTCCGGGGAGCTGTTTTTT	CASSLAGGSGELFF
TRBV19	TRBJ1-1	many	NA	TGTGCCAGTAGTATAGAGGGACAATCTGAAGCTTTCTTT	CASSIEGQSEAFF
TRBV7-2	TRBJ2-3	many	NA	TGTGCCAGCAGCCGATCGGACGGACGCACAGATACGCAGTATTTT	CASSRSDGRTDTQYF
TRBV7-9	TRBJ2-7	NA	TRBD2	TGTGCCGGCAGCTTAGGCGGCGGGGGATGGAGCTCCTACGAGCAGTACTTC	CAGSLGGGGWSSYEQYF
TRBV5-1	TRBJ1-6	many	NA	TGCGCCAGCAGCTTGGAGGGATCAAAATCACCCCTCCACTTT	CASSLEGSKSPLHF
TRBV20-1	TRBJ1-2	NA	TRBD1	TGCAGTGCTAGAGGACTGCTAGGGGGCGGGGAGGACTATGGCTACACCTTC	CSARGLLGGGEDYGYTF
TRBV5-1	TRBJ2-2	many	TRBD2	TGCGCCAGCAGCCCGGGGGGAATCACCGGGGAGCTGTTTTTT	CASSPGGITGELFF
TRBV27	TRBJ1-1	many	NA	TGTGCCAGCAGCCCGACAAAGAACACTGAAGCTTTCTTT	CASSPTKNTEAFF
TRBV6-1	TRBJ2-6	many	TRBD2	TGTGCCAGCAGTAAGACTAGCGGGGGAGTGGCCAACGTCCTGACTTTC	CASSKTSGGVANVLTF
TRBV7-8	TRBJ1-1	many	NA	TGTGCCAGCAGCTTAGAATCGGGGGGCACTGAAGCTTTCTTT	CASSLESGGTEAFF
TRBV12-3/TRBV12-4	TRBJ2-6	many	NA	TGTGCCAGCAGCCCGGCCCCGACCTCTGGGGCCAACGTCCTGACTTTC	CASSPAPTSGANVLTF
TRBV7-8	TRBJ1-6	many	TRBD1	TGTGCCAGCAGCCTGGACAGGGGGAAGGCTTCACCCCTCCACTTT	CASSLDRGKASPLHF